This T cell receptor beta chain was captured in a study of blood T cells in healthy people across ages. Broader study findings: Leaving the PBMCs unsorted stopped any conclusive comparison of naive versus antigen-experienced cells. Shifts in expanded clonotypes may have been confounded by donor CMV status, which was unknown.

The authors ran a second PCR of roughly 6 to 12 cycles using a sample-barcoded 5' primer and a J-beta primer mix. TCRdb reanalysed the 5' RACE reads using MiXCR and keeps one entry per CDR3 protein. The sample has about 800,000 distinct CDR3 sequences, 25% seen once; the top ten hold 3% to 4%. Details on this clonotype: The target antigen is unknown.

The junction had 6 bases not matched to a gene; V was cut back by 3 bases and J by 3 bases. Germline V gene lookup returns CDR1 KGHDR and CDR2 SFDVKD. The length of the CDR3 is 15 residues. The sample also formed part of further work on T cells of mothers and their children.

The chain has TRBV24-1 and TRBJ2-5; 7 bases are shared with TRBD2. The source material was blood. This TCR was recovered from a boy between 10 and 17 years old in good health. CDR3 residues: CATSDPGGGEETQYF. The CDR3 nucleotides are TGTGCCACCAGTGATCCTGGGGGAGGGGAAGAGACCCAGTACTTC.